The 20 T cell receptor beta chains below come from one sample, sequenced in a study of cytomegalovirus exposure and HLA in healthy donors. The PCR had 60 Vbeta and 13 Jbeta primers. The assay was immunoSEQ multiplex PCR, and TCRdb's table has in-frame clones only and misses some. The sample contains about 100,000 clones, around 79% of which appear only once. The sequenced material came from PBMCs. The receptor source for this set is a woman aged 40-49 years in good health and CMV-seronegative.

V gene TRBV30 combines with J gene TRBJ2-2; a possible D gene is TRBD2 (5 bases). Germline values: CDR1 GTSNPN, CDR2 SVGIG (reference sequence). Trimming cost V 0 bases and J 7 bases, with 15 bases left between them. The CDR3 extends over 15 amino acids. The CDR3: CAWSVDGIVGGELFF. The CDR3 DNA reads TGTGCCTGGAGTGTGGACGGGATAGTCGGCGGGGAGCTGTTTTTT.

This chain connects TRBV5-1 to TRBJ1-1; D call uncertain. The V gene lost 0 bases and the J gene lost 6 bases, with 9 bases spanning the gap. From germline, CDR1 is SGHRS and CDR2 YFSETQ. This CDR3 is built from 13 residues. The chain's CDR3 is CASSLAGGAEAFF. Written as DNA, the CDR3 is TGCGCCAGCAGCTTGGCGGGAGGAGCTGAAGCTTTCTTT.

The chain uses TRBV5-1 and TRBJ2-2, with a tentative D call TRBD2 (5 bases). The germline CDR1 and CDR2 sequences are SGHRS and YFSETQ. This CDR3 has 15 residues. The V gene lost 1 base and the J gene lost 3 bases, with 10 bases spanning the gap. This chain's CDR3 is CASSLQRRDTGELFF. Here the CDR3 DNA reads TGCGCCAGCAGCTTGCAAAGGCGGGACACCGGGGAGCTGTTTTTT. Combining the CDR3 with reference TRBV5-1 and TRBJ2-2 gives the whole variable domain KAGVTQTPRYLIKTRGQQVTLSCSPISGHRSVSWYQQTPGQGLQFLFEYFSETQRNKGNFPGRFSGRQFSNSRSEMNVSTLELGDSALYLCASSLQRRDTGELFFGEGSRLTVL.

V gene TRBV6-6 combines with J gene TRBJ1-1, with 9 bases fitting TRBD1. Germline-derived CDR1 and CDR2 are MNHNY and SVGAGI (reference sequence). The CDR3 covers 13 residues. The J segment lost 1 base and the V segment lost 11 bases, leaving 5 bases of the junction unmatched. The CDR3 here is CAHNRGRNTEAFF. Written as DNA, the CDR3 is TGTGCCCATAACAGGGGGCGGAACACTGAAGCTTTCTTT.

The rearrangement links TRBV28 to TRBJ2-2, with D unresolved. V shed 4 bases and J shed 6 bases, with 9 bases lying between them. The CDR3 length is 13 residues. Germline V lookup: CDR1 MDHEN, CDR2 SYDVKM. The CDR3 DNA is TGTGCCAGCAGTTCGGTCAATCCCGGGGAGCTGTTTTTT. It yields the protein CASSSVNPGELFF. Combining the CDR3 with reference TRBV28 and TRBJ2-2 gives the whole variable domain DVKVTQSSRYLVKRTGEKVFLECVQDMDHENMFWYRQDPGLGLRLIYFSYDVKMKEKGDIPEGYSVSREKKERFSLILESASTNQTSMYLCASSSVNPGELFFGEGSRLTVL.

In this sample, this clone turned up a few times. This chain joins TRBV5-6 and TRBJ2-1, with D tentatively TRBD2 (6 bases). Germline V lookup: CDR1 SGHDT, CDR2 YYEEEE. V was trimmed by 5 bases and J by 7 bases, leaving 19 bases between them. The CDR3 spans 15 residues. The CDR3 reads CASRVRESRYNEQFF. The CDR3 DNA sequence: TGTGCCAGCAGGGTTCGGGAGAGTCGGTATAATGAGCAGTTCTTC.

This chain connects TRBV2 to TRBJ1-6; the D gene is possibly TRBD1 (6 bases). Per the germline V gene, CDR1 is SNHLY and CDR2 is FYNNEI. V was shortened by 7 bases and J by 7 bases, with 14 bases between the two germline ends. CDR3 length equals 14 residues. Here the CDR3 DNA reads TGTGCCAGCAAGGGGGAGACAGGCAATTCACCCCTCCACTTT. Translating gives CASKGETGNSPLHF.

The V gene is TRBV11-3, the J gene TRBJ2-1, with D uncertain. Per the germline V gene, CDR1 is SGHNT and CDR2 is YENEEA. The V and J ends lost 1 base and 5 bases respectively, with 6 bases between them. The length of the CDR3 is 13 residues. The CDR3 region is CASSLGRNNEQFF. As DNA, the CDR3 is TGTGCCAGCAGCTTAGGTAGAAACAATGAGCAGTTCTTC.

This chain connects TRBV7-2 to TRBJ1-2; D is possibly TRBD1 (5 bases). Trimming pared 2 bases from V and 8 bases from J, leaving 21 bases between. The germline CDR1 and CDR2 sequences are SGHTA and FQGNSA. The length of the CDR3 is 16 residues. The CDR3 sequence is CASSLSAGASGSGYTF. CDR3 coding DNA: TGTGCCAGCAGCTTATCGGCTGGGGCTTCGGGTTCGGGCTACACCTTC.

This chain connects TRBV5-4 to TRBJ1-1; 8 bases align to TRBD1. This CDR3 contains 15 residues. Germline CDR1 is SGHNT and CDR2 is YYREEE (reference sequence). J lost 1 base, V lost 1 base, and 3 bases had no gene match. CDR3: CASSLIGTGNTEAFF. In DNA, the CDR3 is TGTGCCAGCAGCTTGATTGGGACAGGGAACACTGAAGCTTTCTTT.

To note about this clone: Other DNA sequences in this sample translate to the same CDR3. Here the CDR3 DNA reads TGTGCCAGCAGCTCGACAGGGCGCTCCAAAGAGCAGTACTTC. Translated, it gives CASSSTGRSKEQYF. The chain joins TRBV7-8 to TRBJ2-7; 7 nucleotides align to TRBD1. The length of the CDR3 is 14 residues. Germline values: CDR1 SGHVS, CDR2 FQNEAQ. Germline trimming cut 4 bases from V and 7 bases from J; bases unmatched to any gene: 10.

This clone was observed a single time. The rearrangement uses TRBV4-3 and TRBJ2-6; D may be TRBD1 (7 bases). Germline CDR1 reads LGHNA; CDR2 reads YSLEER. V lost 1 base and J lost 2, with 15 bases in between. The CDR3 sequence is 18 residues long. DNA for the CDR3: TGCGCCAGCAGCCAAGTTGGAGGGGGCCCTCCTGGGGCCAACGTCCTGACTTTC. Residues: CASSQVGGGPPGANVLTF.

J is TRBJ2-4 and V is TRBV21-1; the table's D call, TRBD1, was not checked against the DNA. TRBV21-1 is classified as a pseudogene. The CDR3 is 15 amino acids. The CDR3 DNA sequence: TGTGCCAGCAGCTACCGGGACAAAGCCAAAAACATTCAGTACTTC. This gives the protein CASSYRDKAKNIQYF.

The chain is built from TRBV5-1 and TRBJ2-2, with 7 bases lining up with TRBD1. The CDR3 has 21 amino acids. V shed 4 bases, J shed 3 bases, and the junction held 24 bases outside the gene matches. The germline V gene encodes CDR1 SGHRS and CDR2 YFSETQ. CDR3 in amino acids: CASSLFGASKTQGSDTGELFF. The CDR3 DNA reads TGCGCCAGCAGCCTATTTGGGGCCTCCAAAACACAGGGGTCGGACACCGGGGAGCTGTTTTTT.

V usage is TRBV7-2 and J usage is TRBJ2-3, with TRBD2 matching 14 bases. Germline values: CDR1 SGHTA, CDR2 FQGNSA. V lost 4 bases, J lost 4 bases, and 7 bases stayed unmatched. CDR3 length equals 17 residues. In DNA form, the CDR3 reads TGTGCCAGCAGCTCGTGGACTAGCGGGGGGATCTCAGATACGCAGTATTTT. This gives the protein CASSSWTSGGISDTQYF.

V is TRBV27 and J is TRBJ1-6; D gene ambiguous. V lost 8 bases to trimming and J lost 6 bases, with 17 bases between them. The CDR3 covers 15 residues. Germline CDR1 MNHEY, CDR2 SMNVEV (reference sequence). CDR3: CASRLVEALNSPLHF. Here the CDR3 DNA reads TGTGCCAGCCGCTTGGTAGAAGCCCTTAATTCACCCCTCCACTTT.

This clone was detected only once. The CDR3 spells CASSSQVGLPNYGYTF. CDR3 sequence (DNA): TGTGCCAGCAGTTCCCAGGTCGGCCTTCCTAACTATGGCTACACCTTC. This sequence joins TRBV7-2 and TRBJ1-2; D is undetermined. V was cut by 6 bases and J by 0 bases, with 17 bases left in between. There are 16 residues in the CDR3. CDR1 SGHTA and CDR2 FQGNSA come from the germline V gene.

CDR3 sequence (DNA): TGTGCCAGCAGCTATGGGACAGGGCTCTCGGGCGAGCAGTACTTC. Translation: CASSYGTGLSGEQYF. The chain employs TRBV7-2 and TRBJ2-7; 9 bases match TRBD1. The trim removed 4 bases at V and 6 bases at J, leaving 10 bases unmatched. Germline V gene sequence: CDR1 SGHTA, CDR2 FQGNSA. The CDR3 is 15 residues long.

The chain joins TRBV29-1 to TRBJ2-5, with D perhaps TRBD1 (6 bases). This CDR3 comprises 17 residues. Per germline, CDR1 SQVTM and CDR2 ANQGSEA. Trimming took 1 base from V and 4 from J, leaving 22 bases between them. CDR3 coding DNA: TGCAGCGTTGAAGGCCTATATGCGACAGTGGGGGCAGAGACCCAGTACTTC. Amino acids: CSVEGLYATVGAETQYF.

The chain couples TRBV18 to TRBJ2-7; no clear D gene. Looked up from germline, CDR1 is KGHSH and CDR2 is LQKENI. The V end lost 2 bases, the J end lost 0 bases, and 8 bases lay between the germline ends. The CDR3 sequence is 14 residues long. CDR3 bases: TGTGCCAGCTCACCAGGTGCTATCTCCTACGAGCAGTACTTC. Translation: CASSPGAISYEQYF.